These T cell receptor beta chains were read from a single sample in a study of blood T cell repertoires in COVID-19. Using immunoSEQ multiplex PCR, the repertoire was profiled, and TCRdb retains in-frame clones only, with some absent. The data show roughly 280,000 clones, 87% seen once. Sequencing was carried out using peripheral blood. The receptors here all came from a woman between 45 and 60 years old who had recovered from COVID-19. Each CDR3 is given with its conserved first and last residue. The D gene is left open where the match is weak. Clone sizes are given selectively: once, few, many, or a class where the clone is expanded.

v_call	clone_size	j_call	d_call	cdr3_aa	cdr3_nt
TRBV19	-	TRBJ2-1	TRBD2	CASSITLAGSSYNEQFF	TGTGCCAGTAGTATAACCCTAGCGGGAAGCTCCTACAATGAGCAGTTCTTC
TRBV6-5	few	TRBJ2-5	TRBD2	CASRSSGGPQETQYF	TGTGCCAGCAGGTCTAGCGGGGGGCCTCAAGAGACCCAGTACTTC
TRBV29-1	-	TRBJ2-2	TRBD2	CSVVWTGGANTGELFF	TGCAGCGTTGTATGGACGGGGGGTGCGAACACCGGGGAGCTGTTTTTT
TRBV9	-	TRBJ2-1	-	CASSPGDWNANEQFF	TGTGCCAGCAGCCCCGGGGACTGGAACGCGAATGAGCAGTTCTTC
TRBV10-3	-	TRBJ2-7	TRBD1	CAIRPDRASLEQYF	TGTGCCATCAGACCAGACAGGGCCTCGCTCGAGCAGTACTTC
TRBV7-2	-	TRBJ2-2	-	CASSPPGLAIGELFF	TGTGCCAGCAGCCCCCCCGGGCTAGCGATCGGGGAGCTGTTTTTT
TRBV29-1	-	TRBJ2-1	TRBD1	CSVRGTGWEQFF	TGCAGCGTTAGAGGGACAGGATGGGAGCAGTTCTTC
TRBV19	-	TRBJ2-1	TRBD2	CASIGLAGAYNEQFF	TGTGCCAGTATTGGACTAGCGGGGGCCTACAATGAGCAGTTCTTC
TRBV30	-	TRBJ2-1	-	CAWRAQGGAEQFF	TGTGCCTGGAGGGCACAAGGGGGGGCTGAGCAGTTCTTC
TRBV7-8	-	TRBJ2-2	-	CASSFKLARDTGELFF	TGTGCCAGCAGCTTTAAGCTAGCGCGCGACACCGGGGAGCTGTTTTTT
TRBV19	-	TRBJ2-1	TRBD2	CASSIPRGRNINEQFF	TGTGCCAGTAGTATACCCCGCGGGAGGAATATCAATGAGCAGTTCTTC
TRBV5-6	-	TRBJ1-1	-	CASSRDTEAFF	TGTGCCAGCAGCCGTGACACTGAAGCTTTCTTT
TRBV7-6	many	TRBJ1-4	-	CASSFGRAANEKLFF	TGTGCCAGCAGCTTTGGCAGGGCGGCTAATGAAAAACTGTTTTTT
TRBV20-1	-	TRBJ1-1	-	CSASIGAFF	TGCAGTGCTAGTATCGGTGCTTTCTTT
TRBV5-4	-	TRBJ2-4	TRBD2	CASSLGGRWGENIQYF	TGTGCCAGCAGCTTGGGCGGGAGGTGGGGAGAAAACATTCAGTACTTC
TRBV5-6	few	TRBJ2-7	-	CASSFTTRYEQYF	TGTGCCAGCAGCTTCACTACAAGGTACGAGCAGTACTTC
TRBV5-4	-	TRBJ2-7	TRBD2	CASSPGVAGGIFSYEQYF	TGTGCCAGCAGCCCGGGAGTAGCGGGAGGAATCTTCTCCTACGAGCAGTACTTC
TRBV24-1	-	TRBJ1-5	-	CATSDSQMENQPQHF	TGTGCCACCAGTGATAGCCAAATGGAGAATCAGCCCCAGCATTTT
TRBV3-1/TRBV3-2	-	TRBJ2-1	TRBD2	CASSQRLAGDGEQFF	TGTGCCAGCAGCCAGCGACTAGCGGGAGACGGTGAGCAGTTCTTC
TRBV19	-	TRBJ2-3	-	CASSISRGDTQYF	TGTGCCAGTAGTATATCGCGCGGAGATACGCAGTATTTT
TRBV28	-	TRBJ2-5	-	CATLGRGNIETQYF	TGTGCCACCCTAGGCAGGGGAAATATCGAGACCCAGTACTTC
TRBV6-5	-	TRBJ1-2	TRBD1	CASSPRGTVSYGYTF	TGTGCCAGCAGCCCAAGGGGGACAGTGAGTTATGGCTACACCTTC
TRBV7-2	-	TRBJ2-7	-	CASSLFIGWRDSSYEQYF	TGTGCCAGCAGCTTATTCATTGGCTGGCGGGACTCCTCCTACGAGCAGTACTTC
TRBV4-3	-	TRBJ2-1	TRBD1	CASSRGQGGLDEQFF	TGCGCCAGCAGCCGAGGACAGGGAGGACTGGATGAGCAGTTCTTC
TRBV6-1	-	TRBJ2-3	TRBD1	CASSEAHRGLGTDTQYF	TGTGCCAGCAGTGAAGCGCACAGGGGGCTAGGCACAGATACGCAGTATTTT
TRBV9	-	TRBJ1-2	TRBD1	CASSPRTGSWDHGYTF	TGTGCCAGCAGCCCCCGGACAGGGTCGTGGGATCATGGCTACACCTTC
TRBV3-1/TRBV3-2	-	TRBJ2-1	-	CASSLASHNEQFF	TGTGCCAGCAGCCTGGCCTCTCACAATGAGCAGTTCTTC
TRBV28	-	TRBJ2-7	-	CASSFQVLEQYF	TGTGCCAGCAGTTTCCAGGTCCTCGAGCAGTACTTC